Following are 16 T cell receptor beta chains from one sample sequenced in a study of monozygotic twins with inflammatory bowel disease. Reanalyzing the 5' RACE reads, TCRdb keeps one entry per CDR3 protein, without DNA. Its clone listing holds roughly 120,000 distinct CDR3 sequences. Specimen: blood. All receptors derive from a human donor with ulcerative colitis or Crohn's disease, or a healthy co-twin of an affected twin (not recorded which).

The chain links TRBV11-2 to TRBJ1-2. The germline gives CDR1 SGHAT, CDR2 FQNNGV. The CDR3 totals 15 residues. The CDR3 here is CASSLNIESNYGYTF.

This chain connects TRBV18 to TRBJ2-5; TCRdb's D call, TRBD1, is unchecked because there is no DNA. The length of the CDR3 is 15 residues. CDR1 and CDR2 from the germline V gene are KGHSH and LQKENI. CDR3 protein: CASSGQARVQETQYF.

CDR3 amino acids: CASSYVGRDQPQHF. The rearrangement joins TRBV6-6 to TRBJ1-5; TCRdb outputs TRBD1, but without DNA this stays unchecked. The CDR3 consists of 14 residues. Germline CDR1 is MNHNY and CDR2 is SVGAGI (reference sequence).

The chain has TRBV18 and TRBJ2-3; TCRdb outputs TRBD2, but without DNA this stays unchecked. The CDR3 is 17 residues long. Germline values: CDR1 KGHSH, CDR2 LQKENI. CDR3 amino acids: CASSPPPLAAQSDTQYF. The full variable domain, with the rest looked up from reference TRBV18 and TRBJ2-3, is NAGVMQNPRHLVRRRGQEARLRCSPMKGHSHVYWYRQLPEEGLKFMVYLQKENIIDESGMPKERFSAEFPKEGPSILRIQQVVRGDSAAYFCASSPPPLAAQSDTQYFGPGTRLTVL.

The gene calls are TRBV9 and TRBJ1-2; TCRdb gives TRBD1 as the D gene, but with no DNA this cannot be confirmed. The CDR3 spans 13 residues. The germline CDR1 and CDR2 sequences are SGDLS and YYNGEE. The CDR3 loop reads CASSVGGSDGYTF.

The J gene is TRBJ2-3, the V gene TRBV7-9; TCRdb picks TRBD2, but there is no DNA to check that call. The CDR3 runs to 14 residues. The germline CDR1 and CDR2 sequences are SEHNR and FQNEAQ (reference sequence). The CDR3 spells CASSQRGNTDTQYF. Looking up the rest from reference TRBV7-9 and TRBJ2-3 gives the full variable domain: DTGVSQNPRHKITKRGQNVTFRCDPISEHNRLYWYRQTLGQGPEFLTYFQNEAQLEKSRLLSDRFSAERPKGSFSTLEIQRTEQGDSAMYLCASSQRGNTDTQYFGPGTRLTVL.

The chain carries TRBV7-8 and TRBJ1-5. From germline, CDR1 is SGHVS and CDR2 FQNEAQ. This CDR3 region has 12 residues. The CDR3 sequence: CASSPINQPQHF.

The V gene is TRBV6-5, the J gene TRBJ1-2; with no DNA, the TCRdb D assignment of TRBD1 cannot be verified. CDR3 length: 12 amino acids. CDR1 is MNHEY and CDR2 is SVGAGI in the germline V gene. CDR3 sequence: CASRGINYGYTF.

The J gene is TRBJ1-5, the V gene TRBV7-2; lacking DNA, the TRBD1 call made by TCRdb goes unchecked. This CDR3 has 14 amino acids. Germline CDR1 is SGHTA and CDR2 is FQGNSA. This chain's CDR3 is CASSSHRSNQPQHF.

The V and J genes are TRBV20-1 and TRBJ2-5; no DNA is available, so the TRBD2 call from TCRdb remains unchecked. CDR1 is DFQATT and CDR2 is SNEGSKA in the germline V gene (reference sequence). The CDR3 is 14 residues long. CDR3 residues: CSASRDSRSETQYF.

The chain has TRBV7-2 and TRBJ2-3; TCRdb indicates TRBD2, and absent DNA this call remains unverified. Germline assignment: CDR1 SGHTA and CDR2 FQGNSA. This CDR3 region has 15 residues. The CDR3: CASSRPAGVADTQYF.

The CDR3 loop reads CASSYGQGAVYEQYF. This sequence joins TRBV6-5 and TRBJ2-7; no DNA is available, so the TRBD1 call from TCRdb remains unchecked. Germline V lookup: CDR1 MNHEY, CDR2 SVGAGI. The CDR3 sequence is 15 residues long.

Here the CDR3 reads CASSLGREQYF. The chain uses TRBV7-9 and TRBJ2-7. The CDR3 has 11 residues. CDR1 is SEHNR and CDR2 is FQNEAQ in the germline V gene (reference sequence).

The CDR3 protein is CASSRIAGDTGELFF. J is TRBJ2-2 and V is TRBV7-2; with no DNA, the TCRdb D assignment of TRBD2 cannot be verified. Germline V gives CDR1 SGHTA, CDR2 FQGNSA. The CDR3 extends over 15 amino acids.

The chain combines TRBV28 with TRBJ2-3; the D call from TCRdb, TRBD2, cannot be confirmed without DNA. The CDR3 is made up of 16 amino acids. The germline CDR1 and CDR2 sequences are MDHEN and SYDVKM. This CDR3 reads CASSLDSSGLTDTQYF. Full variable domain (outside the CDR3, taken from reference TRBV28 and TRBJ2-3): DVKVTQSSRYLVKRTGEKVFLECVQDMDHENMFWYRQDPGLGLRLIYFSYDVKMKEKGDIPEGYSVSREKKERFSLILESASTNQTSMYLCASSLDSSGLTDTQYFGPGTRLTVL.

The V call is TRBV7-9, the J call TRBJ2-3; TCRdb indicates TRBD1, and absent DNA this call remains unverified. Looked up from germline, CDR1 is SEHNR and CDR2 is FQNEAQ (reference sequence). This CDR3 comprises 15 residues. The CDR3 protein is CASSSGTLQGDTQYF.